This record looks at one TCR beta chain sequence and its context. This sample was included in a study of T cell changes during pregnancy in multiple sclerosis. Sequenced by immunoSEQ multiplex PCR; TCRdb stores in-frame clones only, minus some. The sample shows over 65,000 clones, less than 95% of them seen only once. Sequences were derived from peripheral blood, sampled in the third trimester of pregnancy. This receptor was identified in a female donor with multiple sclerosis, enrolled in a pregnancy study.

The DNA of the CDR3 is TGTGCCAGCAGCTTCACTGGTCGGTCGGGGGGGCACGAGCAGTACTTC. It yields the protein CASSFTGRSGGHEQYF. The chain is built from TRBV11-1 and TRBJ2-7, with 8 positions matching TRBD2. The V and J ends lost 3 bases and 5 bases, in that order; junction bases with no gene match: 12. CDR3 length: 16 residues. Germline V gene sequence: CDR1 SGHAT, CDR2 FQDESV (reference sequence).